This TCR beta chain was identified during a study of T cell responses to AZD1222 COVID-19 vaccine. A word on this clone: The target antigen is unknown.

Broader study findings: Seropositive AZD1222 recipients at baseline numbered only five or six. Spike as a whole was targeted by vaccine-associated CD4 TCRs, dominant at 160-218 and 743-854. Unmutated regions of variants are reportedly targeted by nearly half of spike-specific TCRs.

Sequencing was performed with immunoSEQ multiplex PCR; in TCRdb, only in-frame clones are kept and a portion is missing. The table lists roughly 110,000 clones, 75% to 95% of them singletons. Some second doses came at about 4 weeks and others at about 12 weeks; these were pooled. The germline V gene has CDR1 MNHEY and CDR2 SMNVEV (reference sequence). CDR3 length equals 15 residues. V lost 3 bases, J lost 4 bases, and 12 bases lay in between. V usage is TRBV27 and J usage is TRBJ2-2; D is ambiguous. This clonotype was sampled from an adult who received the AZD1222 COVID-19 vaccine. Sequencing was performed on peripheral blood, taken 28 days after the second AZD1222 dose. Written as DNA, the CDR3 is TGTGCCAGCAGTTTCGGGCATTCCGGCACCGGGGAGCTGTTTTTT. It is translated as CASSFGHSGTGELFF.